This TCR beta chain was sequenced during a study of blood T cell repertoires in COVID-19. At the level of the study: Recovered status in Cohort 3 required two negative PCRs, clearance, or symptom resolution. Sources were T cells, B-cell-depleted T cells, or PBMCs; the material itself was cDNA or gDNA.

This CDR3 region has 15 residues. CDR1 and CDR2 (germline): MNHEY, SMNVEV (reference sequence). The V end lost 2 bases, the J end lost 2 bases, and 12 bases lay between the germline ends. In the source study's methods: Reference gene primer amplification in the assay estimated nucleated cell counts. Profiling relied on immunoSEQ multiplex PCR, and the TCRdb table lists in-frame clones only, not all of them. V and J calls and clone size are given by that table; D and trimming were obtained from the DNA. The table has 200,000 to 250,000 clones, approximately 87% seen once. This clone was picked up a small number of times. Recruits, aged about 18 to 100 years, lived in under 25 US areas.

This clonotype originated in a woman aged 45-65 years in a cohort exposed to, infected with or recovered from COVID-19 (not recorded which). The rearrangement links TRBV27 to TRBJ2-5; no clear D. The sequenced sample was PBMCs or T cells enriched from blood (not recorded which). CDR3 coding DNA: TGTGCCAGCAGTTTAAACCCTCTGAGACAAGAGACCCAGTACTTC. This sequence encodes CASSLNPLRQETQYF.